These T cell receptor beta chains were read from a single sample in a study of shared clonotypes between healthy human individuals. The data were produced by immunoSEQ multiplex PCR, yet TCRdb's version contains in-frame clones alone and is incomplete. The table lists about 1,500,000 clones, roughly 96% of them singletons. Sequencing input: naive CD4+ T cells sorted from blood. The receptors were sampled from a young man in good health. The CDR3 runs from the conserved cysteine through the conserved F or W. A D gene is named only where the DNA matches it firmly. Clone size, where shown, is once, few, many, or a class for clones that have expanded.

NA	TRBD1	TRBV2	TRBJ1-2	12	CASRSQGASYTF	TGTGCCAGCAGGTCCCAGGGGGCTAGCTACACCTTC
NA	NA	TRBV5-4	TRBJ2-7	13	CASSDKRSYEQYF	TGTGCCAGCAGCGACAAACGTTCCTACGAGCAGTACTTC
NA	NA	TRBV19	TRBJ2-2	12	CASSPLIGELFF	TGTGCCAGTAGCCCACTAATCGGGGAGCTGTTTTTT
once	NA	TRBV30	TRBJ2-5	16	CAWSWGGPLAQETQYF	TGTGCCTGGAGTTGGGGGGGCCCTCTCGCCCAAGAGACCCAGTACTTC
NA	NA	TRBV5-1	TRBJ1-3	14	CASRLGSSGNTIYF	TGCGCCAGCAGGCTAGGGAGCTCTGGAAACACCATATATTTT
NA	NA	TRBV5-1	TRBJ1-1	15	CASSLVVGGNTEAFF	TGCGCCAGCAGCTTGGTCGTGGGGGGGAACACTGAAGCTTTCTTT
NA	NA	TRBV15	TRBJ1-2	16	CATSRALDTSSHGYTF	TGTGCCACCAGCAGAGCCTTGGACACGTCCTCTCATGGCTACACCTTC
few	TRBD2	TRBV7-9	TRBJ2-2	16	CASSAGGPNDSGELFF	TGTGCCAGCAGCGCGGGAGGGCCTAATGATAGCGGGGAGCTGTTTTTT
NA	TRBD1	TRBV5-4	TRBJ2-7	14	CASSFRDRPGEQYF	TGTGCCAGCAGCTTCCGGGACAGGCCCGGCGAGCAGTACTTC
NA	NA	TRBV11-2	TRBJ2-5	15	CASSLVWRYQETQYF	TGTGCCAGCAGCTTAGTGTGGCGGTACCAAGAGACCCAGTACTTC
NA	NA	TRBV20-1	TRBJ2-3	11	CSAAWTDTQYF	TGCAGTGCTGCGTGGACAGATACGCAGTATTTT
once	NA	TRBV28	TRBJ2-7	14	CASSPGQIPGEQYF	TGTGCCAGCAGTCCGGGACAAATACCAGGGGAGCAGTACTTC
once	NA	TRBV5-1	TRBJ2-7	15	CASSATWAAPYEQYF	TGCGCCAGCAGTGCCACTTGGGCGGCCCCCTACGAGCAGTACTTC
NA	NA	TRBV14	TRBJ1-2	12	CASSQVSGGYTF	TGTGCCAGCAGCCAAGTTTCGGGCGGCTACACCTTC
NA	TRBD1	TRBV5-4	TRBJ2-5	15	CASSLERQGLETQYF	TGTGCCAGCAGCTTGGAACGACAGGGCCTGGAGACCCAGTACTTC
NA	NA	TRBV6-5	TRBJ2-5	14	CASSYSSAQETQYF	TGTGCCAGCAGTTACTCGTCCGCCCAAGAGACCCAGTACTTC
NA	NA	TRBV28	TRBJ1-3	13	CASSFIGGGTIYF	TGTGCCAGCAGTTTTATCGGGGGCGGCACCATATATTTT
NA	NA	TRBV7-9	TRBJ1-2	15	CASSLVGGATMGYTF	TGTGCCAGCAGCTTAGTAGGAGGGGCGACGATGGGCTACACCTTC
NA	NA	TRBV9	TRBJ2-3	13	CASSVVGPDTQYF	TGTGCCAGCAGCGTAGTAGGTCCAGATACGCAGTATTTT
few	NA	TRBV5-1	TRBJ1-1	11	CASSLEGEAFF	TGCGCCAGCAGCTTGGAAGGTGAAGCTTTCTTT
NA	NA	TRBV5-1	TRBJ2-3	14	CASSSSGVPDTQYF	TGCGCCAGCAGCTCTTCGGGAGTACCAGATACGCAGTATTTT
NA	TRBD1	TRBV7-9	TRBJ1-1	14	CASSLGQGSSEAFF	TGTGCCAGCAGCTTAGGACAGGGAAGTTCTGAAGCTTTCTTT